This T cell receptor beta chain was identified during a study of T cells after yellow fever vaccination. TCRdb used MiXCR to reprocess the 5' RACE reads, holding one entry per CDR3 protein. The repertoire includes nearly 550,000 distinct CDR3 sequences, 15% to 20% of them detected once, and roughly an eighth sits in the top ten. This clonotype was recorded a few times. This CDR3 comprises 15 residues. With V trimmed by 6 bases and J by 4 bases, 12 bases remained unmatched. Germline V gives CDR1 DFQATT, CDR2 SNEGSKA (reference sequence). Sequences were derived from PBMCs, sampled 15 days after the yellow fever booster vaccination. The TCR originated in a young man who received the YFV17D yellow fever vaccine. The chain uses TRBV20-1 and TRBJ2-5, with 9 bases matching TRBD1. CDR3: CSAPHRGQDAETQYF. The DNA of the CDR3 is TGCAGTGCCCCGCACAGGGGGCAGGACGCAGAGACCCAGTACTTC.